This TCR beta chain came from a study of blood T cell repertoires in COVID-19. The table came from immunoSEQ multiplex PCR; TCRdb's copy has only in-frame clones and leaves some out. This sample has hundreds of thousands of clones, with 85% found just once. This clone was seen only once. Germline V lookup: CDR1 SGHTA, CDR2 FQGNSA. V was clipped by 4 bases and J by 1 base; unmatched bases: 1. CDR3 length: 16 residues. This receptor was obtained from a woman between 45 and 65 years old with acute COVID-19. The specimen was PBMCs or T cells enriched from blood (not recorded which). The V gene is TRBV7-2, the J gene TRBJ2-2, with 12 bases fitting TRBD2. CDR3 sequence reads: CASSSTSGGNTGELFF. CDR3 sequence (DNA): TGTGCCAGCAGCTCGACTAGCGGGGGGAACACCGGGGAGCTGTTTTTT.